This TCR beta chain comes out of a study of T cells in Graves' hyperthyroidism and ophthalmopathy. General study findings and limits: Most thyroid clonotypes that were expanded above 0.001 also turned up in blood.

Trimming removed 3 bases at V and 6 bases at J, with 18 bases between. The CDR3 is 15 amino acids. Germline assignment: CDR1 MDHEN and CDR2 SYDVKM. The sample holds many counts of this clonotype. Its antigen remains unidentified. Researchers amplified the TCR beta CDR3 regions from RNA transcripts. RT-PCR in the first round (using the HTBI primer set) targeted the TCR CDR3. TCRdb ran MiXCR on the multiplex PCR reads and lists one entry per CDR3 protein. The sample has roughly 240,000 distinct CDR3 sequences, about 16% seen once. The sequencing input was blood. The gene calls are TRBV28 and TRBJ2-7; perhaps TRBD2 as D (5 bases). The TCR originated in a woman aged 18-30 years with Graves' ophthalmopathy. The CDR3 nucleotides are TGTGCCAGCAGTTTGGAGGCGGACCCCGACTCCGAGCAGTACTTC. It specifies CASSLEADPDSEQYF.